The 23 T cell receptor beta chains listed next were all sequenced from one sample in a study of cytotoxic CD8 clonotypes in ibrutinib-treated CLL. The data were produced by immunoSEQ multiplex PCR, yet TCRdb's version contains in-frame clones alone and is incomplete. The sample lists roughly 76,000 clones, more than 70% occurring once. The sample in question was PBMCs, obtained at disease progression, from a patient treated with ibrutinib. These receptors were obtained from a human donor with chronic lymphocytic leukemia.

CDR3 loop: CASSPTGDRANEQFF. DNA of the CDR3: TGTGCCAGCAGCCCAACGGGGGACAGGGCCAATGAGCAGTTCTTC. This rearrangement joins TRBV5-4 to TRBJ2-1; 9 nucleotides line up with TRBD1. The V gene's germline CDR1 is SGHNT and CDR2 YYREEE (reference sequence). The CDR3 has 15 amino acids. Trimming cost V 4 bases and J 6 bases; bases outside gene matches: 8.

This clone was observed once. The chain recombines TRBV5-1 with TRBJ2-3; 10 bases map to TRBD1. The CDR3 extends over 16 amino acids. V trimming: 3 bases; J trimming: 5 bases; junction bases outside the gene matches: 9. Germline values: CDR1 SGHRS, CDR2 YFSETQ. For the CDR3, the DNA is TGCGCCAGCAGCTCGACCGGGACAGGGGTTGGAGATACGCAGTATTTT. Residues: CASSSTGTGVGDTQYF.

This chain links TRBV4-1 with TRBJ2-3; no reliable D call. CDR1 and CDR2 from the germline V gene are MGHRA and YSYEKL. The ends were cut back, 0 bases at V and 0 bases at J, with 13 bases in the middle. This CDR3 comprises 17 residues. The CDR3 DNA follows: TGCGCCAGCAGCCAAGAGTGGCGCCATTCTAGCACAGATACGCAGTATTTT. This sequence encodes CASSQEWRHSSTDTQYF.

The chain recombines TRBV30 with TRBJ1-2, with 7 positions matching TRBD1. Trimming at V came to 1 base and at J to 5 bases, leaving 10 bases not matched to a gene. The CDR3 is 15 amino acids. The V gene's germline CDR1 is GTSNPN and CDR2 SVGIG (reference sequence). Written as DNA, the CDR3 is TGTGCCTGGAGTGACGTTTTCCAGGGGGTTTATGGCTACACCTTC. It is translated as CAWSDVFQGVYGYTF.

The chain combines TRBV10-2 with TRBJ1-2; TRBD1 is a possible D gene (6 bases). The CDR3 runs to 14 residues. V lost 3 bases and J lost 4, with 12 bases in between. CDR1 is WSHSY, CDR2 SAAADI, per germline. In DNA, the CDR3 is TGCGCCAGCAGTGACGGGGGGCCCCCCTATGGCTACACCTTC. It yields the protein CASSDGGPPYGYTF.

This clone occurred once. The rearrangement uses TRBV7-8 and TRBJ2-5; D remains unclear. The germline V gene has CDR1 SGHVS and CDR2 FQNEAQ. The length of the CDR3 is 16 residues. The V and J ends lost 5 bases and 3 bases respectively, with 19 bases between them. CDR3 residues: CASSPRRAGLKETQYF. DNA of the CDR3: TGTGCCAGCAGCCCAAGACGGGCCGGCCTTAAAGAGACCCAGTACTTC.

The chain employs TRBV10-3 and TRBJ2-5, with D perhaps being TRBD1 or TRBD2 (5 bases each). The CDR3 length is 13 residues. V was pared by 6 bases and J by 3 bases, with 11 bases between. CDR1 is ENHRY and CDR2 is SYGVKD in the germline V gene. The CDR3 region is CAIRPRDEETQYF. The CDR3 coding sequence is TGTGCCATCAGGCCTCGGGACGAAGAGACCCAGTACTTC.

The genes are TRBV4-1 and TRBJ2-1; D call uncertain. CDR1 MGHRA and CDR2 YSYEKL come from the germline V gene. The CDR3 has 16 residues. With 1 base removed from V and 9 bases from J, the gap between germline ends came to 19 bases. CDR3: CASSQADLVTFSEQFF. The CDR3 coding sequence is TGCGCCAGCAGCCAAGCTGACCTAGTCACCTTCAGTGAGCAGTTCTTC.

In this sample, this clone turned up once. The V call is TRBV27, the J call TRBJ1-5; 9 bases are a match to TRBD1. V lost 6 bases and J lost 4; bases outside the gene matches: 7. Germline loops: CDR1 MNHEY, CDR2 SMNVEV (reference sequence). CDR3 size: 15 residues. CDR3 DNA: TGTGCCAGCAGGGCCGGGACAGGGAGAAATCAGCCCCAGCATTTT. Its protein product is CASRAGTGRNQPQHF.

The chain uses TRBV19 and TRBJ2-2; 10 nucleotides line up with TRBD2. The V gene end was trimmed by 3 bases and the J gene end by 4 bases; junction bases not matched to a gene: 8. Germline V gene sequence: CDR1 LNHDA, CDR2 SQIVND (reference sequence). CDR3 length: 17 residues. In DNA, the CDR3 is TGTGCCAGTAGTATTCCGGGACTAGCGATGGGCACCGGGGAGCTGTTTTTT. Translation: CASSIPGLAMGTGELFF.

The rearrangement uses TRBV7-9 and TRBJ2-7, with unresolved D. The V end was cut by 2 bases, the J end by 2 bases, with 7 bases between. Germline V CDR1 and CDR2: SEHNR, FQNEAQ (reference sequence). The CDR3 length is 13 residues. DNA for the CDR3: TGTGCCAGCAGCTTAAAGCAGACCTACGAGCAGTACTTC. Protein product: CASSLKQTYEQYF.

The chain employs TRBV4-1 and TRBJ2-5; D may be TRBD2 (6 bases). The germline V gene encodes CDR1 MGHRA and CDR2 YSYEKL. This CDR3 region has 14 residues. V lost 0 bases and J 8 bases, leaving 13 bases between the germline ends. The CDR3 spells CASSQEVRDSTQYF. CDR3 coding DNA: TGCGCCAGCAGCCAAGAGGTTCGGGACTCCACCCAGTACTTC.

The rearrangement links TRBV5-1 to TRBJ2-1; 7 nucleotides line up with TRBD2. The V gene end was trimmed by 7 bases and the J gene end by 6 bases; junction bases not matched to a gene: 13. Germline CDR1 and CDR2: SGHRS and YFSETQ. The CDR3 totals 15 residues. CDR3 sequence reads: CASGGESTFANEQFF. CDR3 coding DNA: TGCGCCAGCGGGGGGGAGAGTACGTTCGCCAATGAGCAGTTCTTC.

The chain links TRBV20-1 to TRBJ1-2; perhaps TRBD1 as D (6 bases). V dropped 5 bases and J dropped 8 bases, with 9 bases sitting between them. Germline CDR1 DFQATT, CDR2 SNEGSKA (reference sequence). This CDR3 is built from 10 residues. CDR3 loop: CSASGVGYTF. CDR3 DNA: TGCAGTGCTTCAGGGGTCGGCTACACCTTC.

The genes are TRBV6-5 and TRBJ1-1, with TRBD1 matching 7 bases. The germline V gene has CDR1 MNHEY and CDR2 SVGAGI. J gave up 7 bases and V 2 bases, and 10 bases lay outside the gene matches. There are 15 residues in the CDR3. The CDR3 protein is CASSYKPTGPSEAFF. The CDR3 DNA is TGTGCCAGCAGTTACAAACCGACAGGGCCGAGTGAAGCTTTCTTT.

The chain uses TRBV18 and TRBJ2-7; TRBD1 matches at 7 bases. With V trimmed by 0 bases and J by 6 bases, 5 bases remained unmatched. The CDR3 sequence is 14 residues long. CDR1 and CDR2 from the germline V gene are KGHSH and LQKENI. The CDR3, as DNA: TGTGCCAGCTCACCACCGGCGGACAGGAGCGAGCAGTACTTC. This encodes CASSPPADRSEQYF.

This CDR3 is CASRSPGLAGREQYF. Here the CDR3 DNA reads TGTGCCAGCAGGTCTCCGGGACTAGCGGGCCGCGAGCAGTACTTC. The gene calls are TRBV6-5 and TRBJ2-7, with 12 positions matching TRBD2. Germline trimming cut 6 bases from V and 6 bases from J; bases unmatched to any gene: 9. The CDR3 is 15 residues long. Germline loops: CDR1 MNHEY, CDR2 SVGAGI.

The chain recombines TRBV6-1 with TRBJ1-1; D gene unclear. The CDR3 contains 14 residues. The germline gives CDR1 MNHNS, CDR2 SASEGT. Trimming took 1 base from V and 3 from J, leaving 9 bases between them. CDR3 nucleotides: TGTGCCAGCAGTGAAGTCCTACGCTACACTGAAGCTTTCTTT. Protein product: CASSEVLRYTEAFF.

This clone was seen once. The chain is built from TRBV18 and TRBJ1-4; D perhaps matches TRBD1 (6 bases). Germline V gives CDR1 KGHSH, CDR2 LQKENI. The germline V and J ends were trimmed by 0 bases and 7 bases, with 15 bases remaining between them. The CDR3 spans 16 residues. The CDR3 is CASSPPGTLRGEKLFF. CDR3 nucleotide sequence: TGTGCCAGCTCACCACCGGGGACACTACGCGGTGAAAAACTGTTTTTT. Based on the CDR3 plus reference TRBV18 and TRBJ1-4, the full variable domain is NAGVMQNPRHLVRRRGQEARLRCSPMKGHSHVYWYRQLPEEGLKFMVYLQKENIIDESGMPKERFSAEFPKEGPSILRIQQVVRGDSAAYFCASSPPGTLRGEKLFFGSGTQLSVL.

This clone was found a few times. The chain joins TRBV28 to TRBJ2-7; 9 bases line up with TRBD1. This CDR3 is 16 amino acids long. Per the germline V gene, CDR1 is MDHEN and CDR2 is SYDVKM. V lost 3 bases to trimming and J lost 0 bases; unmatched junction nucleotides: 6. The CDR3 bases are TGTGCCAGCAGTTTGTGGACAGGGGACCACTCCTACGAGCAGTACTTC. It codes for CASSLWTGDHSYEQYF.

V gene TRBV15 combines with J gene TRBJ2-1; D unresolved. Germline loops: CDR1 LNHNV, CDR2 YYDKDF (reference sequence). Trimming pared 0 bases from V and 7 bases from J, leaving 4 bases between. CDR3 size: 12 residues. In DNA, the CDR3 is TGTGCCACCAGCAGAGATTGGAATGAGCAGTTCTTC. Translated, it gives CATSRDWNEQFF.

V and J are TRBV18 and TRBJ2-3; 13 positions match TRBD2. CDR3 length: 15 residues. With V trimmed by 3 bases and J by 6 bases, 3 bases remained unmatched. The V gene's germline CDR1 is KGHSH and CDR2 LQKENI. CDR3 nucleotides: TGTGCCAGCTCACCGGGACTAGCGGGATCCGATACGCAGTATTTT. It yields the protein CASSPGLAGSDTQYF. Supplemented by reference TRBV18 and TRBJ2-3, the full variable domain reads NAGVMQNPRHLVRRRGQEARLRCSPMKGHSHVYWYRQLPEEGLKFMVYLQKENIIDESGMPKERFSAEFPKEGPSILRIQQVVRGDSAAYFCASSPGLAGSDTQYFGPGTRLTVL.

This chain uses TRBV5-1 with TRBJ2-1, with D perhaps TRBD2 (6 bases). CDR1 is SGHRS, CDR2 YFSETQ, per germline. Trimming shortened V by 0 bases and J by 6 bases, and 13 bases separated the two germline ends. CDR3 length equals 15 residues. CDR3 amino acids: CASSLGLALPNEQFF. DNA of the CDR3: TGCGCCAGCAGCTTGGGGCTAGCGTTGCCCAATGAGCAGTTCTTC.